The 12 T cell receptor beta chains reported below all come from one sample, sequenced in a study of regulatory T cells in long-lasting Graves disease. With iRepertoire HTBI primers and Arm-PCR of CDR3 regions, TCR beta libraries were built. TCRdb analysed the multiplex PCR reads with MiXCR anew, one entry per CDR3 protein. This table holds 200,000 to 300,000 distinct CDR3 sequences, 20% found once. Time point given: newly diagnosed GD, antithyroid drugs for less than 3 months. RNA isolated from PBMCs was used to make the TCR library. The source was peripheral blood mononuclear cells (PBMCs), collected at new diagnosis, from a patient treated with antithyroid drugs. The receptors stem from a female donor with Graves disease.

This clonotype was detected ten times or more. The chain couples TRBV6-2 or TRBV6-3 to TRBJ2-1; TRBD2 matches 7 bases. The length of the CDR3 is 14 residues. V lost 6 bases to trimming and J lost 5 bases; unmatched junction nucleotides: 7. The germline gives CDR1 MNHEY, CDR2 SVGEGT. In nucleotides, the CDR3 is TGTGCCAGCAGGACTAGCCAGGTCCACAATGAGCAGTTCTTC. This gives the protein CASRTSQVHNEQFF.

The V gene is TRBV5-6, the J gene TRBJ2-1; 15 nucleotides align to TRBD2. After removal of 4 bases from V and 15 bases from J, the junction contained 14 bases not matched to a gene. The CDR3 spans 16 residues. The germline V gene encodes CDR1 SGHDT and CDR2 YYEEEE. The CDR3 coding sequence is TGTGCCAGCAGCCAAGGACTAGCGGGAGGGCCCGGTGTTGGGTTCTTC. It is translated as CASSQGLAGGPGVGFF.

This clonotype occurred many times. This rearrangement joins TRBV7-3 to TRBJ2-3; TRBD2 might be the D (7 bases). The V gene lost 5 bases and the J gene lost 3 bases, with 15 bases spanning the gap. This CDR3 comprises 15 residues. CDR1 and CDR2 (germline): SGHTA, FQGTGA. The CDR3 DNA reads TGTGCCAGCAGCATAGGGGGGGCGCTTACAGATACGCAGTATTTT. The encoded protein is CASSIGGALTDTQYF.

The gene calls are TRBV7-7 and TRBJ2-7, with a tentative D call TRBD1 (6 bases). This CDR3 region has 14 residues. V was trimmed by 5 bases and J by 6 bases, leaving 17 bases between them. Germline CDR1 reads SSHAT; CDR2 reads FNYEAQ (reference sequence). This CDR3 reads CASSRGDTYGEQYF. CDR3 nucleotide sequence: TGTGCCAGCAGCAGAGGGGACACCTATGGCGAGCAGTACTTC.

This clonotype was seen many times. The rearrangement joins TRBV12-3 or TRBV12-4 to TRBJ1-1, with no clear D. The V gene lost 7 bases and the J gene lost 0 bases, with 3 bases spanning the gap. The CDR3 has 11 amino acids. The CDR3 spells CASKMNTEAFF. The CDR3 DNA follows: TGTGCCAGCAAGATGAACACTGAAGCTTTCTTT.

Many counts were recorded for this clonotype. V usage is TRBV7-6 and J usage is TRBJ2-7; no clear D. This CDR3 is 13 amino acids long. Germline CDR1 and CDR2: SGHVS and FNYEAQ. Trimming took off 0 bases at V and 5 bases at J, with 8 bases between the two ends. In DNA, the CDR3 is TGTGCCAGCAGCTTAGCGGGGTCGGACGAGCAGTACTTC. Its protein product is CASSLAGSDEQYF.

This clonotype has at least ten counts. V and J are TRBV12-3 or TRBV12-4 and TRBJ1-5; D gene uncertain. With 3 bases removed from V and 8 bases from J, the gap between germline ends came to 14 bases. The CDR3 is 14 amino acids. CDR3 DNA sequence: TGTGCCAGCAGTTTCCAAGGTAGGAAGGAGCCCCAGCATTTT. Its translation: CASSFQGRKEPQHF.

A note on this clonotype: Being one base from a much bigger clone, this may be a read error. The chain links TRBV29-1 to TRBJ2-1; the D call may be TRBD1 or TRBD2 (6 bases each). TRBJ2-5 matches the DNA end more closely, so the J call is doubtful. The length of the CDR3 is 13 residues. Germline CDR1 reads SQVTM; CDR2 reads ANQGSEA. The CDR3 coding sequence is TGCAGCGTACTGCCGGGGGCGGAAGAGACCCAGTACTTC. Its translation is CSVLPGAEETQYF.

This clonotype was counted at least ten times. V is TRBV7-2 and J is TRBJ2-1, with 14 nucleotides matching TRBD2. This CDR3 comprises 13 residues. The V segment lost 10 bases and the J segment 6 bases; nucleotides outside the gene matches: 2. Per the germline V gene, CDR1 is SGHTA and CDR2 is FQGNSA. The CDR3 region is CATGLAGGNEQFF. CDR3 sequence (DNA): TGTGCCACCGGACTAGCGGGAGGCAATGAGCAGTTCTTC.

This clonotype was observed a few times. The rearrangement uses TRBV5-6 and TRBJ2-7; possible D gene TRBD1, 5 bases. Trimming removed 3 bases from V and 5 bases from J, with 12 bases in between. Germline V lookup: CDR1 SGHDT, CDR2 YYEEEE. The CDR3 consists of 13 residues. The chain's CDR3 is CASSSGHSHEQYF. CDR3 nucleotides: TGTGCCAGCAGCTCTGGACATTCCCACGAGCAGTACTTC.

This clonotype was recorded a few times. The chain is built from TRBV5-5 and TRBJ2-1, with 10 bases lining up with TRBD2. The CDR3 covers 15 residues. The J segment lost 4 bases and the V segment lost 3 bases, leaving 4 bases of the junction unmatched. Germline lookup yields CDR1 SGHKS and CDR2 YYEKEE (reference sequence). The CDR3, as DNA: TGTGCCAGCAGCTCCGGGACTAGCGAATACAATGAGCAGTTCTTC. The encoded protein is CASSSGTSEYNEQFF.

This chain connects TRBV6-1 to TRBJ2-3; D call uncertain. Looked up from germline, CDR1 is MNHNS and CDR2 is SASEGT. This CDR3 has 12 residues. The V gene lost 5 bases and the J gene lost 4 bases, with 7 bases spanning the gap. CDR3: CASSPPSDTQYF. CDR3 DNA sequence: TGTGCCAGCAGTCCCCCGTCAGATACGCAGTATTTT.